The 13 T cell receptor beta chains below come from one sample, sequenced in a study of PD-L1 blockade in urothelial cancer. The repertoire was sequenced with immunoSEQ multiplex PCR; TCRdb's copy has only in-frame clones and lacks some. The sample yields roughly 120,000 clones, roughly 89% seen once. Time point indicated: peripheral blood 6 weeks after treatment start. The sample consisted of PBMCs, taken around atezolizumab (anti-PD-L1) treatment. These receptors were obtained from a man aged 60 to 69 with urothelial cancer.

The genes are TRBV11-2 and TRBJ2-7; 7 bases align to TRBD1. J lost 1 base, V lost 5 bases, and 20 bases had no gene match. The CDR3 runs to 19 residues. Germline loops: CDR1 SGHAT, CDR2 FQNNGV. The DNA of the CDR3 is TGTGCCAGCAGCCCCCCACCCGAGACAGGGAAAAGGTTATCCTACGAGCAGTACTTC. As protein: CASSPPPETGKRLSYEQYF.

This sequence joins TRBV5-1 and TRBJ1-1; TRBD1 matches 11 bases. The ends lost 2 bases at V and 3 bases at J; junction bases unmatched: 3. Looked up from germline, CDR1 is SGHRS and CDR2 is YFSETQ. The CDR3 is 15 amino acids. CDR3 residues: CASSLGTGGYTEAFF. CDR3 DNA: TGCGCCAGCAGCTTAGGGACAGGGGGATACACTGAAGCTTTCTTT.

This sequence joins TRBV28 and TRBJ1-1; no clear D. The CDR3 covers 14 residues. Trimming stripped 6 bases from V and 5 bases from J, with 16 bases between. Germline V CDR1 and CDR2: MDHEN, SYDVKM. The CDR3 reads CASSDWVGNTEAFF. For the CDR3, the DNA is TGTGCCAGCAGCGACTGGGTAGGAAATACTGAAGCTTTCTTT. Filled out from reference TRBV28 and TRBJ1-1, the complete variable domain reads DVKVTQSSRYLVKRTGEKVFLECVQDMDHENMFWYRQDPGLGLRLIYFSYDVKMKEKGDIPEGYSVSREKKERFSLILESASTNQTSMYLCASSDWVGNTEAFFGQGTRLTVV.

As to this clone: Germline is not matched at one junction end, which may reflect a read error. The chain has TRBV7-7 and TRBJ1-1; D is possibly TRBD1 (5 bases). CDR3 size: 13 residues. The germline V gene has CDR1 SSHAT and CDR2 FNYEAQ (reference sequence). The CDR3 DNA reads TGTGCTAGCAGCTTAGTTCAGGGCACTGAAGCTTTCTTT. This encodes CASSLVQGTEAFF.

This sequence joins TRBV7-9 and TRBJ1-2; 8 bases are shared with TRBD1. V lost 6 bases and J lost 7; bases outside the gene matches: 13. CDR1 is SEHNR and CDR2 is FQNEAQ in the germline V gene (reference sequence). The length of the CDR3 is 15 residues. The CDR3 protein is CASSLGRGQVAGYTF. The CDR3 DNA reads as TGTGCCAGCAGTCTAGGCAGGGGGCAGGTGGCTGGCTACACCTTC.

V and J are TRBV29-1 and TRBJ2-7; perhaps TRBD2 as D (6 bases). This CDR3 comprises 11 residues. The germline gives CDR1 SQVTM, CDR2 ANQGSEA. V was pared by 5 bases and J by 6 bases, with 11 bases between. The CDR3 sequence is CSVTNGGEQYF. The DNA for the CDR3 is TGCAGCGTTACAAACGGGGGCGAGCAGTACTTC.

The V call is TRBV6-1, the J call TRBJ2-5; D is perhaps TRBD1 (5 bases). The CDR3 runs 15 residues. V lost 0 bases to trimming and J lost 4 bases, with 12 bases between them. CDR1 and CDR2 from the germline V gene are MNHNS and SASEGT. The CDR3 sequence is CASSEALQGAETQYF. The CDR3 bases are TGTGCCAGCAGTGAAGCGCTTCAGGGTGCAGAGACCCAGTACTTC.

CDR3 in DNA: TGTGCCAGTTCGACAGGGGGCCTCACTGAAGCTTTCTTT. Its translation is CASSTGGLTEAFF. The rearrangement uses TRBV6-1 and TRBJ1-1; 10 nucleotides align to TRBD1. This CDR3 comprises 13 residues. CDR1 and CDR2 from the germline V gene are MNHNS and SASEGT. Trimming removed 9 bases from V and 4 bases from J; junction bases left unmatched: 5.

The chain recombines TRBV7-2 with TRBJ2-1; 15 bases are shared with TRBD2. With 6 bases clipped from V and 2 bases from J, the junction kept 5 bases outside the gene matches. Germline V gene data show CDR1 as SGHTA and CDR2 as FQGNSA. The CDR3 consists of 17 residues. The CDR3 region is CASSQGLAGGTYNEQFF. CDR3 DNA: TGTGCCAGCAGTCAGGGACTAGCGGGGGGTACCTACAATGAGCAGTTCTTC.

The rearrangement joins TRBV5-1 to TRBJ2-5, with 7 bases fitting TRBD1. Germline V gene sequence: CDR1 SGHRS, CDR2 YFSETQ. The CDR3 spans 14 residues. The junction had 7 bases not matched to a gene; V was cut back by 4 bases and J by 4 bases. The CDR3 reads CASSLVGQAETQYF. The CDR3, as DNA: TGCGCCAGCAGCCTAGTTGGACAGGCAGAGACCCAGTACTTC.

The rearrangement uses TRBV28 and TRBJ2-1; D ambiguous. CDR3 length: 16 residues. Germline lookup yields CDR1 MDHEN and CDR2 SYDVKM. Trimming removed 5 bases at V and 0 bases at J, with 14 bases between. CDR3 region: CASSPLLQSSYNEQFF. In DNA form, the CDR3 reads TGTGCCAGCAGTCCCCTTTTACAGAGCTCCTACAATGAGCAGTTCTTC.

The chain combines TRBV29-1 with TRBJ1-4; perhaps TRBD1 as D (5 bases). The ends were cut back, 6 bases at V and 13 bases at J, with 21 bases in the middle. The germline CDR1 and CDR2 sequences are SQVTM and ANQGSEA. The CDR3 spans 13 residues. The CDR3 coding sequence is TGCAGCGTCGGGGACTTCCCCCTTTCGGGACTGTTTTTT. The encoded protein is CSVGDFPLSGLFF.

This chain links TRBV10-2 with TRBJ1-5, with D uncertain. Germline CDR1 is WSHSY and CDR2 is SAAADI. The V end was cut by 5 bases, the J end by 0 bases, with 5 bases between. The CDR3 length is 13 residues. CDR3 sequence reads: CASSRVSNQPQHF. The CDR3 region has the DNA TGCGCCAGCAGTCGAGTTAGCAATCAGCCCCAGCATTTT.